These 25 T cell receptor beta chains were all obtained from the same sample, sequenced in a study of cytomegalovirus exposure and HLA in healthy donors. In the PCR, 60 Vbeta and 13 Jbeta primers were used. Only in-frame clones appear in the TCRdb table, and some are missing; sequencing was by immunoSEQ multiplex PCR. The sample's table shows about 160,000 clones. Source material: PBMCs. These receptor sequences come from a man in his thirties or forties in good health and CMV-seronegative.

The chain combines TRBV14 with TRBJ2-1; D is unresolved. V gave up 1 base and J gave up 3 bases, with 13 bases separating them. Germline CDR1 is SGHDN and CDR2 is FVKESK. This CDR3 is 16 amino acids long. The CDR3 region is CASSQVGRSGYNEQFF. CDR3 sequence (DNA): TGTGCCAGCAGCCAAGTTGGCAGGTCCGGCTACAATGAGCAGTTCTTC.

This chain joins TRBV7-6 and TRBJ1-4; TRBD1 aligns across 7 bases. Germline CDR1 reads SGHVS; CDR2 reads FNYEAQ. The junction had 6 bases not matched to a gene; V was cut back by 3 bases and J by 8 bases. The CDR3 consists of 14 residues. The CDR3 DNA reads TGTGCCAGCAGCTTGACGAGACAGGGAGAAAAACTGTTTTTT. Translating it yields CASSLTRQGEKLFF.

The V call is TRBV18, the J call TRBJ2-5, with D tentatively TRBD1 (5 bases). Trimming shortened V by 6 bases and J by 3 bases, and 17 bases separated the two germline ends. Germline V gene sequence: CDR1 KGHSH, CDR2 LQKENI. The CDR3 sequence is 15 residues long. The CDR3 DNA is TGTGCCAGCTCGCCTCAGGGAATCCTAAAAGAGACCCAGTACTTC. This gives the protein CASSPQGILKETQYF.

The CDR3 region is CASSGTPGQGPSGANVLTF. The CDR3 DNA reads as TGCGCCAGCAGTGGAACGCCGGGACAGGGGCCTTCTGGGGCCAACGTCCTGACTTTC. The gene calls are TRBV10-1 and TRBJ2-6, with TRBD1 identical over 10 bases. J gave up 1 base and V 4 bases, and 10 bases lay outside the gene matches. The CDR3 runs to 19 residues. Germline-derived CDR1 and CDR2 are WNHNN and SYGVQD (reference sequence).

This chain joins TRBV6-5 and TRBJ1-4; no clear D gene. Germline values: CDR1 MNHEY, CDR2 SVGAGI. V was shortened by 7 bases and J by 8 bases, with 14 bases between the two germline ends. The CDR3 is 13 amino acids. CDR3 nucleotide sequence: TGTGCCAGCATCCCAGGAAAAACAGAAAAACTGTTTTTT. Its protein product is CASIPGKTEKLFF.

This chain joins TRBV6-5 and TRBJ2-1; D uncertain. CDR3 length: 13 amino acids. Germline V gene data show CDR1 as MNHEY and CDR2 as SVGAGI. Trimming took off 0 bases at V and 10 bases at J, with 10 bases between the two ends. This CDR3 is CASSYSTSKEQFF. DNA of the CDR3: TGTGCCAGCAGTTACTCGACTTCGAAGGAGCAGTTCTTC.

The CDR3 spells CASSLWQGNYGYTF. The CDR3 nucleotides are TGTGCCAGCAGCCTGTGGCAGGGGAACTATGGCTACACCTTC. The chain is built from TRBV4-2 and TRBJ1-2; D perhaps matches TRBD1 (6 bases). The V end was cut by 4 bases, the J end by 2 bases, with 11 bases between. The CDR3 covers 14 residues. Germline V lookup: CDR1 LGHNA, CDR2 YNFKEQ.

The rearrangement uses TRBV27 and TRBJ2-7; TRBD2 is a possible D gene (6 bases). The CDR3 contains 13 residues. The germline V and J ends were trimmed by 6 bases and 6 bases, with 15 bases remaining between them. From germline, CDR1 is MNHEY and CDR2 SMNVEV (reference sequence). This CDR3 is CASSYLASGEQYF. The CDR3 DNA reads TGTGCCAGCAGCTATCTAGCGTCAGGCGAGCAGTACTTC.

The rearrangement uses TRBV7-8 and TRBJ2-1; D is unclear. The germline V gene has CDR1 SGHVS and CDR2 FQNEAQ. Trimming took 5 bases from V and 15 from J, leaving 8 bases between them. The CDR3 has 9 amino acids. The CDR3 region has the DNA TGTGCCAGCAGCCCTAACCGGTTCTTC. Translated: CASSPNRFF.

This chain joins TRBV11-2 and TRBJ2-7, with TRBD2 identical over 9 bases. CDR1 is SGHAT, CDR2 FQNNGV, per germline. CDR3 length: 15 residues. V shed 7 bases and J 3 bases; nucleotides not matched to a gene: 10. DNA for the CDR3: TGTGCCAGCACCGGGGGGGGGACTAGCTTCTACGAGCAGTACTTC. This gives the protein CASTGGGTSFYEQYF.

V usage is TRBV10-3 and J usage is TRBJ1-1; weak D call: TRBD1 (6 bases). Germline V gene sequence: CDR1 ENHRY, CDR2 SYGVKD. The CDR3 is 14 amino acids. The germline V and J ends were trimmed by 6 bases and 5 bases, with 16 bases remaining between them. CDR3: CAIRSPRGFTEAFF. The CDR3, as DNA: TGTGCCATCAGATCCCCCAGGGGTTTTACTGAAGCTTTCTTT.

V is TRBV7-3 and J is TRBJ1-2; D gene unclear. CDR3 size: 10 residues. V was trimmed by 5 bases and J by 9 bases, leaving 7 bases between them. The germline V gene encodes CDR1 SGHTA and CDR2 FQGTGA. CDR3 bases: TGTGCCAGCAGCAATACTCGCTACACCTTC. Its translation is CASSNTRYTF. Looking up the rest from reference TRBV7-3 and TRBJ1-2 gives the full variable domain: GAGVSQTPSNKVTEKGKYVELRCDPISGHTALYWYRQSLGQGPEFLIYFQGTGAADDSGLPNDRFFAVRPEGSVSTLKIQRTERGDSAVYLCASSNTRYTFGSGTRLTVV.

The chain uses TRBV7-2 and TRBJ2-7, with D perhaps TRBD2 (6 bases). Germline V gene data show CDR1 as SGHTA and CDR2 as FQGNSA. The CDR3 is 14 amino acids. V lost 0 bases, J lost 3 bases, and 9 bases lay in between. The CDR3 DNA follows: TGTGCCAGCAGCTTAGCTGGGGGGTACTACGAGCAGTACTTC. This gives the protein CASSLAGGYYEQYF.

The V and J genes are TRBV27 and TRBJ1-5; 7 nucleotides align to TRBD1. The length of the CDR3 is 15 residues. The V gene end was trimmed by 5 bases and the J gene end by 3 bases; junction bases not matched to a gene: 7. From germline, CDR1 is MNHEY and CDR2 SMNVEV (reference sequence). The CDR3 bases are TGTGCCAGCAGTCAGGGACAGAACTTCAATCAGCCCCAGCATTTT. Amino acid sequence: CASSQGQNFNQPQHF.

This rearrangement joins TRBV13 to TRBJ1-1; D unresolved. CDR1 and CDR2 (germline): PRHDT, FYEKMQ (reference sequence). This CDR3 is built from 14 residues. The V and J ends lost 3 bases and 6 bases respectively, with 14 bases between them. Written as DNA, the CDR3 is TGTGCCAGCAGCTTCGTCGCCAGAACCCCTGAAGCTTTCTTT. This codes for CASSFVARTPEAFF.

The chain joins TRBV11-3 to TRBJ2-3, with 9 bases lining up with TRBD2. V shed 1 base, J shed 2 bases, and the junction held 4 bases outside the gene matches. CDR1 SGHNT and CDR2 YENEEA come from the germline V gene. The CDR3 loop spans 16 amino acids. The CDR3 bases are TGTGCCAGCAGCTTAGGGCTAGCGGGAACCACAGATACGCAGTATTTT. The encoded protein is CASSLGLAGTTDTQYF.

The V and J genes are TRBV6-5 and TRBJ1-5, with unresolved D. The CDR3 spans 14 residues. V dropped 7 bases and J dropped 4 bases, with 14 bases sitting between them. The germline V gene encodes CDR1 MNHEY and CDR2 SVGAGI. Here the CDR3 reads CASTLLVENQPQHF. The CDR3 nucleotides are TGTGCCAGCACCCTTCTAGTGGAGAATCAGCCCCAGCATTTT.

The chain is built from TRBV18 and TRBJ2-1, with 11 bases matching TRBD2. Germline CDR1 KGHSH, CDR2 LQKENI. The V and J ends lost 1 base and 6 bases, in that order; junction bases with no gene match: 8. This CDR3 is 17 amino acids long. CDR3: CASSPQRSGRAVNEQFF. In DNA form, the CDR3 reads TGTGCCAGCTCACCACAACGTAGCGGGAGGGCCGTCAATGAGCAGTTCTTC.

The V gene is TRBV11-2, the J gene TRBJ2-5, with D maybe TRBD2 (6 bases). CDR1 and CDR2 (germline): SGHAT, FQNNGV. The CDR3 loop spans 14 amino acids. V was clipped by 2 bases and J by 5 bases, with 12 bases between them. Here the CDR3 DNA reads TGTGCCAGCAGCTTACGGAGGGTGCGGGAGACCCAGTACTTC. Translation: CASSLRRVRETQYF. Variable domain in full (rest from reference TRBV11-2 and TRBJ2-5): EAGVAQSPRYKIIEKRQSVAFWCNPISGHATLYWYQQILGQGPKLLIQFQNNGVVDDSQLPKDRFSAERLKGVDSTLKIQPAKLEDSAVYLCASSLRRVRETQYFGPGTRLLVL.

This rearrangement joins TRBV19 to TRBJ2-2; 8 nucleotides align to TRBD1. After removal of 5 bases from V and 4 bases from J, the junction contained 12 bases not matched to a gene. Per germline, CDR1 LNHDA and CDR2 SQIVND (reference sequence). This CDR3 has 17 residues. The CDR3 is CASSDTIATGATGELFF. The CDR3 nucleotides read TGTGCCAGTAGTGACACAATAGCGACAGGGGCCACCGGGGAGCTGTTTTTT.

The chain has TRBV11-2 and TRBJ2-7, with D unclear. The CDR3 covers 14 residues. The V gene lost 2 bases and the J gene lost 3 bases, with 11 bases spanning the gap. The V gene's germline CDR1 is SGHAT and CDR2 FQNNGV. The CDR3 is CASSLYAGDYEQYF. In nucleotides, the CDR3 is TGTGCCAGCAGCTTATATGCAGGCGACTACGAGCAGTACTTC. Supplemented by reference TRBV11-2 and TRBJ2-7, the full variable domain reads EAGVAQSPRYKIIEKRQSVAFWCNPISGHATLYWYQQILGQGPKLLIQFQNNGVVDDSQLPKDRFSAERLKGVDSTLKIQPAKLEDSAVYLCASSLYAGDYEQYFGPGTRLTVT.

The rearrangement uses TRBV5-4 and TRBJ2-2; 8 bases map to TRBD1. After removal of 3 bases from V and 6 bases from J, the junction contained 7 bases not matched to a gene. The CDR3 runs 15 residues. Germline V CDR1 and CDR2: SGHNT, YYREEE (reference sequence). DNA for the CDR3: TGTGCCAGCAGCTCCAGGGGGCGTCTCGCCGGGGAGCTGTTTTTT. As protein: CASSSRGRLAGELFF.

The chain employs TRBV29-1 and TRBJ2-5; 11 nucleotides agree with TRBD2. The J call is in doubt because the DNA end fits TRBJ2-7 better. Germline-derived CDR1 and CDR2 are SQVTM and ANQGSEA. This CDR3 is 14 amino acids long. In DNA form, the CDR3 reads TGCAGCGCCCTAGCGGGAGGAAGCTCCTACGAGCAGTACTTC. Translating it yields CSALAGGSSYEQYF.

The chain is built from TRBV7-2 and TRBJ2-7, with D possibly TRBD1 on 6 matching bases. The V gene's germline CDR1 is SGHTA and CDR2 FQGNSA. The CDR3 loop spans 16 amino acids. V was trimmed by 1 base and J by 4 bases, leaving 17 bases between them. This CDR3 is CASSLGVAGVGYEQYF. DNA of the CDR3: TGTGCCAGCAGCTTAGGGGTAGCAGGGGTAGGGTACGAGCAGTACTTC.

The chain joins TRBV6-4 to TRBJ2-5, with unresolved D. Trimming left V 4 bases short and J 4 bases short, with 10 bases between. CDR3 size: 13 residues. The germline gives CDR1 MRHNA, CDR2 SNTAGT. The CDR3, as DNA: TGTGCCAGCAGTGTAATTATCGGAGAGACCCAGTACTTC. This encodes CASSVIIGETQYF.